In its sample, the clone carrying this TCR beta chain was seen many times. The antigen remains undetermined. The sample is drawn from a study of Graves' ophthalmopathy and Graves' hyperthyroidism. Study observations and caveats: Sensitivity of roughly 88% and specificity of about 81% were achieved when a 13-signature model separated ophthalmopathy from stable hyperthyroidism.

Ophthalmopathy donors showed moderate-to-severe activity, CAS ≥3, NOSPECS ≥4 and a duration under 3 months. Lactation, pregnancy, uncontrolled infections and other autoimmune diseases were all grounds for excluding patients. The diagnosis combined clinical symptoms, thyroxine, TRAb, thyroid ultrasound and orbital computed tomography scans. Amplification of the TCR beta CDR3 regions used RNA transcripts (as template). Following a first-round RT-PCR that used HTBI primers, a second-round multiplex PCR was carried out. TCRdb passed the multiplex PCR reads through MiXCR, listing each CDR3 protein once. The repertoire holds 240,000 or so distinct CDR3 sequences, around 50% seen once, with 40% to 55% in the top ten. The material sequenced was peripheral blood. The TCR was taken from an adult man with Graves' ophthalmopathy.

This CDR3 reads CAISADGGTDGELFF. The DNA of the CDR3 is TGTGCCATCAGCGCCGATGGCGGGACGGACGGGGAGCTGTTTTTT. The J gene is TRBJ2-2, the V gene TRBV10-3; D is perhaps TRBD2 (6 bases). Germline V lookup: CDR1 ENHRY, CDR2 SYGVKD. Trimming removed 6 bases at V and 7 bases at J, with 18 bases between. This CDR3 has 15 amino acids.